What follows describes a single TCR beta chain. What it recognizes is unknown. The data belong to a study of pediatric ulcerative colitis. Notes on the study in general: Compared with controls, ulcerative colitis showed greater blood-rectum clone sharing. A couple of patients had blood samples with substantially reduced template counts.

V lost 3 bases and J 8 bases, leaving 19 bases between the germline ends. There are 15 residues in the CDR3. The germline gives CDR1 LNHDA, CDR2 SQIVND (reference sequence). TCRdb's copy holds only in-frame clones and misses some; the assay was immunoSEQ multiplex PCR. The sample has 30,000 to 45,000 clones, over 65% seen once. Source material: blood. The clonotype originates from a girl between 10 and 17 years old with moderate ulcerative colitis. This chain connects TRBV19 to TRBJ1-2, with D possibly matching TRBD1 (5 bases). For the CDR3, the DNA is TGTGCCAGTAGTATGCTACTGGGACCCCAAGACGGCTACACCTTC. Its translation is CASSMLLGPQDGYTF.